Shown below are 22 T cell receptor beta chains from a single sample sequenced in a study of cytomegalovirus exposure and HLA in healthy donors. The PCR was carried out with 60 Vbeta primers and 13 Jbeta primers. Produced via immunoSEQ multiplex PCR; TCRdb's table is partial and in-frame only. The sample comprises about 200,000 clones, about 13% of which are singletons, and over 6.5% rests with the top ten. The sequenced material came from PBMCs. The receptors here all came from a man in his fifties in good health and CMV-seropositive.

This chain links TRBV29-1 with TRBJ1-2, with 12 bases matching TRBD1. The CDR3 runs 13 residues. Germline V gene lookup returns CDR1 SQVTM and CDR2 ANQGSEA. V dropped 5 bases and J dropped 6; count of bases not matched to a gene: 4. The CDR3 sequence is CSVPGQGADGYTF. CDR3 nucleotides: TGCAGCGTTCCGGGACAGGGGGCGGATGGCTACACCTTC. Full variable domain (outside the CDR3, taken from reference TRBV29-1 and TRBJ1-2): SAVISQKPSRDICQRGTSLTIQCQVDSQVTMMFWYRQQPGQSLTLIATANQGSEATYESGFVIDKFPISRPNLTFSTLTVSNMSPEDSSIYLCSVPGQGADGYTFGSGTRLTVV.

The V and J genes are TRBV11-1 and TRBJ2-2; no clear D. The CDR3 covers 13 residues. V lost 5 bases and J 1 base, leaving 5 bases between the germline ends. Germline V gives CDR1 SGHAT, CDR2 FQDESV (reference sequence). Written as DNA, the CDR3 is TGTGCCAGCAGCGGCTTGAACACCGGGGAGCTGTTTTTT. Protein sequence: CASSGLNTGELFF.

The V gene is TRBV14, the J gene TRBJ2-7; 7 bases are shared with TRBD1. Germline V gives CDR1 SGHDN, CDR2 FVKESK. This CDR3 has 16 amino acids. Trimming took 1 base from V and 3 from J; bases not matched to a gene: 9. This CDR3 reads CASSQAFRGIIYEQYF. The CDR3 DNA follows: TGTGCCAGCAGCCAAGCTTTCAGGGGGATAATCTACGAGCAGTACTTC.

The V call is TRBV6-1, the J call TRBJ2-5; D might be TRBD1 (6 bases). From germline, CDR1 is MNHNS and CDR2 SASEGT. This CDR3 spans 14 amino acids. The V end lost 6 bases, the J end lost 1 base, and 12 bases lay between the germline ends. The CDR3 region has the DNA TGTGCCAGCAGGGAGACAGGACCCCAAGAGACCCAGTACTTC. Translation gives CASRETGPQETQYF.

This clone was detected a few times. CDR3 sequence reads: CSAMTGIGYTF. CDR3 nucleotide sequence: TGCAGTGCGATGACAGGGATAGGCTACACCTTC. The chain joins TRBV20-1 to TRBJ1-2, with 7 bases lining up with TRBD1. Germline lookup yields CDR1 DFQATT and CDR2 SNEGSKA (reference sequence). CDR3 size: 11 residues. V lost 6 bases to trimming and J lost 8 bases; unmatched junction nucleotides: 6.

The CDR3 spells CASSRQGEGNEQFF. The CDR3 nucleotides are TGTGCCAGCAGCCGGCAGGGGGAAGGGAATGAGCAGTTCTTC. The chain links TRBV5-8 to TRBJ2-1; 7 bases are a match to TRBD1. V shed 4 bases and J 7 bases; nucleotides not matched to a gene: 8. This CDR3 has 14 amino acids. Germline V gives CDR1 SGHTS, CDR2 YDEGEE.

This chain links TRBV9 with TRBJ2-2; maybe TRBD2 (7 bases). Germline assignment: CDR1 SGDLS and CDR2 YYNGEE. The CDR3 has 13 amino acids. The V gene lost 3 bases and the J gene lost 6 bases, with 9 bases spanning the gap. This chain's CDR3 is CASSEGGAGELFF. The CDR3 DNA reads TGTGCCAGCAGCGAGGGGGGGGCCGGGGAGCTGTTTTTT. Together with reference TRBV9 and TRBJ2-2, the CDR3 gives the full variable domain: DSGVTQTPKHLITATGQRVTLRCSPRSGDLSVYWYQQSLDQGLQFLIQYYNGEERAKGNILERFSAQQFPDLHSELNLSSLELGDSALYFCASSEGGAGELFFGEGSRLTVL.

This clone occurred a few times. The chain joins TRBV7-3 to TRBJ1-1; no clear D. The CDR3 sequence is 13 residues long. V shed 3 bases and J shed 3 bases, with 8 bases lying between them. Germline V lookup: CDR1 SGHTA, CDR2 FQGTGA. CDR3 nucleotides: TGTGCCAGCAGCTTTAGGGAGGACACTGAAGCTTTCTTT. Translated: CASSFREDTEAFF. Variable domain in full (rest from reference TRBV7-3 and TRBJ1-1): GAGVSQTPSNKVTEKGKYVELRCDPISGHTALYWYRQSLGQGPEFLIYFQGTGAADDSGLPNDRFFAVRPEGSVSTLKIQRTERGDSAVYLCASSFREDTEAFFGQGTRLTVV.

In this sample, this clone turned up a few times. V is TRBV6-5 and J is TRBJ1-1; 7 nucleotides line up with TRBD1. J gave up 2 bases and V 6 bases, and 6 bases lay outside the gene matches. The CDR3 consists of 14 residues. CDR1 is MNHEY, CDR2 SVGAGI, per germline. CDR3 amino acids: CASRRDSLNTEAFF. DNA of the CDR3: TGTGCCAGCAGGAGGGACAGTTTAAACACTGAAGCTTTCTTT.

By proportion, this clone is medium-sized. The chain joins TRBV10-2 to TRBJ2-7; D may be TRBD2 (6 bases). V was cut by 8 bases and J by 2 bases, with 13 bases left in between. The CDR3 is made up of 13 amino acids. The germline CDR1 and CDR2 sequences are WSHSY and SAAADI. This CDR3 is CASGGWGAYEQYV. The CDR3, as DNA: TGCGCCAGCGGGGGGTGGGGAGCCTACGAGCAGTACGTC.

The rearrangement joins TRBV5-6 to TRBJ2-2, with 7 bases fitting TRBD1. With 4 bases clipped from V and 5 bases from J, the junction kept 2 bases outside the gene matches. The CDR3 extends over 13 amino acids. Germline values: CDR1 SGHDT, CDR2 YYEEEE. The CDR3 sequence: CASSIQGTGELFF. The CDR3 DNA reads TGTGCCAGCAGCATACAGGGGACCGGGGAGCTGTTTTTT.

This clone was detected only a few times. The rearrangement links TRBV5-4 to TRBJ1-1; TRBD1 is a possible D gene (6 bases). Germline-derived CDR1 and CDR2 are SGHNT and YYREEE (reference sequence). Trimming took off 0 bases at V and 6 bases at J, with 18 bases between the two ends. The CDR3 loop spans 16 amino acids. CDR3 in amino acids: CASSLVPLQGNPEAFF. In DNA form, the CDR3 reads TGTGCCAGCAGCTTGGTGCCGCTACAGGGCAACCCTGAAGCTTTCTTT.

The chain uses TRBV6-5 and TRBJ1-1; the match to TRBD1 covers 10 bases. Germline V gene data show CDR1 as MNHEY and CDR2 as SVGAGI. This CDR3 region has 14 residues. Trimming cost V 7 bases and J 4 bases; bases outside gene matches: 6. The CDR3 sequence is CASKTGGGSTEAFF. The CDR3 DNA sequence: TGTGCCAGCAAGACAGGGGGCGGGAGCACTGAAGCTTTCTTT.

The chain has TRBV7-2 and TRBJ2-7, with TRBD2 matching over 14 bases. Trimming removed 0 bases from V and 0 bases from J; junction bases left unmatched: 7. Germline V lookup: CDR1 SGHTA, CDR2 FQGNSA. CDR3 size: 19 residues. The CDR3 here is CASSLASGLAGDFSYEQYF. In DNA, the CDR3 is TGTGCCAGCAGCTTAGCCTCGGGACTAGCGGGAGATTTCTCCTACGAGCAGTACTTC.

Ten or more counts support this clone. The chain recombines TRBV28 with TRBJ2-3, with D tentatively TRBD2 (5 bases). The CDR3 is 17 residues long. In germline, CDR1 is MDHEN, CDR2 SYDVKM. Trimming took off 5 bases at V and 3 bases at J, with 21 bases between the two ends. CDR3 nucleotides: TGTGCCAGCAGTACGCACTGGACTTCCCGGGCAACAGATACGCAGTATTTT. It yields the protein CASSTHWTSRATDTQYF.

CDR3 nucleotide sequence: TGTGCCAGTAGTATAGCGGCTAGCGGGGGGATGACCCAAGAGACCCAGTACTTC. This translates into CASSIAASGGMTQETQYF. The chain is built from TRBV19 and TRBJ2-5; 11 bases are shared with TRBD2. With 1 base clipped from V and 1 base from J, the junction kept 8 bases outside the gene matches. CDR3 size: 18 residues. Germline lookup yields CDR1 LNHDA and CDR2 SQIVND (reference sequence).

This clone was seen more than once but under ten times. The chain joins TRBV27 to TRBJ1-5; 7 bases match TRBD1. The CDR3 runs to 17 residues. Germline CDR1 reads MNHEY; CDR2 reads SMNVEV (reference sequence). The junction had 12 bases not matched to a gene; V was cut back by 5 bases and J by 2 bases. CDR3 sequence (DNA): TGTGCCAGCAGTCCTAAGTTAGGGGGCACAGGCAATCAGCCCCAGCATTTT. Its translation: CASSPKLGGTGNQPQHF.

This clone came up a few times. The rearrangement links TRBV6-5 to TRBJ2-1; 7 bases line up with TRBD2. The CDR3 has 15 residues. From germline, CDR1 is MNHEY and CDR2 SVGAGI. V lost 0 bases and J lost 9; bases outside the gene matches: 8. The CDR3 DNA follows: TGTGCCAGCAGTTACTCGATTCAGCGGGGTAGTGAGCAGTTCTTC. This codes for CASSYSIQRGSEQFF.

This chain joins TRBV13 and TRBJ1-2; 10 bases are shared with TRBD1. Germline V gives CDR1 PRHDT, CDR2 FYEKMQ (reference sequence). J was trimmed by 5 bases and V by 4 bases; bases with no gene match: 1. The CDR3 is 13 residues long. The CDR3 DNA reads TGTGCCAGCAGCTCGGGACAGGGGTATGGCTACACCTTC. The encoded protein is CASSSGQGYGYTF.

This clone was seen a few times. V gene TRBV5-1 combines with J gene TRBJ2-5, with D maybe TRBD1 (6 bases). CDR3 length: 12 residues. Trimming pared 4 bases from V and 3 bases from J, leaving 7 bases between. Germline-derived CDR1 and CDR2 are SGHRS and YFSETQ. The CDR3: CASSGQKETQYF. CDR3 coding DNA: TGCGCCAGCAGCGGACAGAAAGAGACCCAGTACTTC.

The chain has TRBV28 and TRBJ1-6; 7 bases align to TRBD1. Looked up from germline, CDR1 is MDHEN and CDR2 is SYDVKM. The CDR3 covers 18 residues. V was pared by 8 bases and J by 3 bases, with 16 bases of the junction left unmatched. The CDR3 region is CASSRTGRQGVYNSPLHF. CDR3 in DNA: TGTGCCAGCTCAAGGACAGGCCGCCAGGGGGTCTATAATTCACCCCTCCACTTT.

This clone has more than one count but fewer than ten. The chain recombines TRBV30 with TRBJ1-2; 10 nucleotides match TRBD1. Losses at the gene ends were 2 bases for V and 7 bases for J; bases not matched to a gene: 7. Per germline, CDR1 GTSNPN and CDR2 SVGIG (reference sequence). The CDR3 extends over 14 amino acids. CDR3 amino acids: CAWSTTGTGVGYTF. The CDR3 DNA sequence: TGTGCCTGGAGTACCACCGGGACAGGGGTTGGCTACACCTTC.